This passage covers 2 T cell receptor beta chains from one sample sequenced in a study of blood T cell repertoires in COVID-19. Only in-frame clones appear in the TCRdb table, and some are missing; sequencing was by immunoSEQ multiplex PCR. The sample records 190,000 or so clones, roughly 86% being singletons. Sequences were obtained from peripheral blood. Receptors originate from a woman in her 30s with active or convalescent COVID-19.

The chain employs TRBV12-3 or TRBV12-4 and TRBJ1-5; a possible D gene is TRBD1 (6 bases). The ends were cut back, 8 bases at V and 0 bases at J, with 8 bases in the middle. CDR3 size: 13 residues. CDR3 loop: CASGGLSNQPQHF. The CDR3 region has the DNA TGTGCCAGCGGGGGCCTTAGCAATCAGCCCCAGCATTTT.

This clone was observed once. The chain combines TRBV12-3 or TRBV12-4 with TRBJ2-3, with no clear D. Trimming left V 4 bases short and J 6 bases short, with 5 bases between. CDR3 length: 11 residues. CDR3 coding DNA: TGTGCCAGCAGTTCCCGGGATACGCAGTATTTT. Translating it yields CASSSRDTQYF.